Reported below is one T cell receptor (beta chain). Its target is not known. These data come from a study of response to subunit inactivated influenza vaccine. Study results and caveats: There was a suggestion from the authors that each seasonal influenza vaccination recruits few new T cells.

TCRdb itself ran the RT-PCR reads through MiXCR, one entry per CDR3 protein. Of more than 450,000 distinct CDR3 sequences detected, about an eighth appear once; the ten largest clones hold roughly a tenth. J lost 4 bases, V lost 7 bases, and 11 bases had no gene match. Germline lookup yields CDR1 DFQATT and CDR2 SNEGSKA (reference sequence). The length of the CDR3 is 15 residues. This TCR derives from a man in his forties or fifties who received an inactivated influenza vaccine. Sequenced material: PBMCs from blood, taken on the day of vaccination. The chain has TRBV20-1 and TRBJ2-3, with 10 bases lining up with TRBD2. The CDR3 DNA reads as TGCAGTGGTACTTTTAGCGGGAGGTCGGCAGATACGCAGTATTTT. Its translation is CSGTFSGRSADTQYF.